These 8 T cell receptor beta chains share one sample of origin, sequenced in a study of cytomegalovirus exposure and HLA in healthy donors. Both 60 Vbeta primers and 13 Jbeta primers went into the PCR. TCRdb's table, derived via immunoSEQ multiplex PCR, lists solely in-frame clones and lacks some. The sample holds roughly 57,000 clones. The sample taken for sequencing was PBMCs. These receptor sequences come from a woman under 40 in good health and CMV-seropositive.

This chain connects TRBV6-5 to TRBJ2-3, with a possible D match to TRBD1 (7 bases). This CDR3 contains 13 residues. V lost 11 bases and J 6 bases, leaving 18 bases between the germline ends. Germline V lookup: CDR1 MNHEY, CDR2 SVGAGI. CDR3 DNA sequence: TGTGCCTGCCGGAGGGGGCCCTGGGATACGCAGTATTTT. This encodes CACRRGPWDTQYF.

The chain carries TRBV10-2 and TRBJ2-1; a possible D gene is TRBD1 (5 bases). Germline CDR1 and CDR2: WSHSY and SAAADI. This CDR3 is 14 amino acids long. The germline V and J ends were trimmed by 4 bases and 6 bases, with 13 bases remaining between them. The CDR3 DNA reads TGCGCCAGCAGTGCTAAAGGACACCTCAATGAGCAGTTCTTC. Its translation is CASSAKGHLNEQFF.

J is TRBJ2-7 and V is TRBV19; D possibly corresponds to TRBD1 (6 bases). There are 15 residues in the CDR3. CDR1 LNHDA and CDR2 SQIVND come from the germline V gene (reference sequence). V shed 3 bases and J shed 1 base, with 13 bases lying between them. Here the CDR3 reads CASSINPDSSYEQYF. As DNA, the CDR3 is TGTGCCAGTAGTATTAACCCGGACAGTTCCTACGAGCAGTACTTC.

The chain couples TRBV19 to TRBJ1-3, with 7 positions matching TRBD1. After removal of 6 bases from V and 4 bases from J, the junction contained 6 bases not matched to a gene. Germline lookup yields CDR1 LNHDA and CDR2 SQIVND (reference sequence). The CDR3 sequence is 14 residues long. The CDR3: CASREGAGGNTIYF. The CDR3 nucleotides are TGTGCCAGTAGAGAGGGGGCAGGCGGAAACACCATATATTTT.

The chain couples TRBV7-3 to TRBJ1-3; D ambiguous. The V end lost 7 bases, the J end lost 2 bases, and 21 bases lay between the germline ends. This CDR3 is 17 amino acids long. Per the germline V gene, CDR1 is SGHTA and CDR2 is FQGTGA. The CDR3 loop reads CASMAVRSRFPGNTIYF. The CDR3 DNA reads TGTGCCAGCATGGCCGTCAGATCTCGTTTCCCTGGAAACACCATATATTTT.

The rearrangement links TRBV6-6 to TRBJ2-1; no definite D call. Germline V gives CDR1 MNHNY, CDR2 SVGAGI (reference sequence). This CDR3 is 15 amino acids long. Deletions cut 0 bases from V and 5 bases from J, with 11 bases between. The CDR3 coding sequence is TGTGCCAGCAGTTACTCGAAAGACATAAACAATGAGCAGTTCTTC. It yields the protein CASSYSKDINNEQFF.

The J gene is TRBJ2-1, the V gene TRBV4-1; D may be TRBD2 (6 bases). Germline V gene sequence: CDR1 MGHRA, CDR2 YSYEKL. This CDR3 has 16 amino acids. The ends were cut back, 3 bases at V and 0 bases at J, with 12 bases in the middle. The CDR3 bases are TGCGCCAGCAGCCACCAAGCGGGTCGCTCCTACAATGAGCAGTTCTTC. Its translation is CASSHQAGRSYNEQFF.

The chain uses TRBV29-1 and TRBJ1-4; D may be TRBD1 (6 bases). The CDR3 totals 16 residues. Germline V gives CDR1 SQVTM, CDR2 ANQGSEA. V gave up 6 bases and J gave up 0 bases, with 17 bases separating them. The CDR3 DNA reads as TGCAGCGTCCTAGGGGGACCTGCTGCAACTAATGAAAAACTGTTTTTT. Residues: CSVLGGPAATNEKLFF.